These 29 T cell receptor beta chains came from one sample sequenced in a study of blood T cell repertoires in COVID-19. Profiling relied on immunoSEQ multiplex PCR, and the TCRdb table lists in-frame clones only, not all of them. The table has under 200,000 clones, 86% seen once; the top ten hold around 7%. Sequenced input: peripheral blood. These receptors were taken from a woman aged 80 or older in a cohort sampled during active or convalescent COVID-19.

The chain employs TRBV18 and TRBJ2-7; TRBD2 is a possible D gene (5 bases). Germline CDR1 reads KGHSH; CDR2 reads LQKENI. There are 15 residues in the CDR3. V gave up 1 base and J gave up 5 bases, with 15 bases separating them. The CDR3 spells CASSPQGLERHEQYF. The CDR3 DNA follows: TGTGCCAGCTCACCACAGGGCCTCGAGCGGCACGAGCAGTACTTC. Combining the CDR3 with reference TRBV18 and TRBJ2-7 gives the whole variable domain NAGVMQNPRHLVRRRGQEARLRCSPMKGHSHVYWYRQLPEEGLKFMVYLQKENIIDESGMPKERFSAEFPKEGPSILRIQQVVRGDSAAYFCASSPQGLERHEQYFGPGTRLTVT.

The chain couples TRBV5-1 to TRBJ2-2; D is perhaps TRBD1 (6 bases). The CDR3 consists of 15 residues. Germline V lookup: CDR1 SGHRS, CDR2 YFSETQ. Trimming left V 0 bases short and J 1 base short, with 7 bases between. CDR3 sequence: CASSLAGENTGELFF. In DNA, the CDR3 is TGCGCCAGCAGCTTGGCAGGGGAGAACACCGGGGAGCTGTTTTTT.

This clone appeared a single time. J is TRBJ2-5 and V is TRBV7-9, with 7 nucleotides matching TRBD1. The CDR3 length is 17 residues. Losses at the gene ends were 5 bases for V and 2 bases for J; bases not matched to a gene: 14. Looked up from germline, CDR1 is SEHNR and CDR2 is FQNEAQ (reference sequence). This chain's CDR3 is CASSPPFRQGVQETQYF. Here the CDR3 DNA reads TGTGCCAGCAGCCCGCCGTTCCGGCAGGGGGTACAAGAGACCCAGTACTTC.

The genes are TRBV6-1 and TRBJ1-1; 12 nucleotides align to TRBD1. With 3 bases clipped from V and 6 bases from J, the junction kept 5 bases outside the gene matches. CDR1 is MNHNS, CDR2 SASEGT, per germline. This CDR3 has 15 amino acids. The CDR3 spells CASSDRDRGPPEAFF. In DNA form, the CDR3 reads TGTGCCAGCAGTGACCGGGACAGGGGGCCCCCTGAAGCTTTCTTT.

Of note for this clone: Relative to the germline gene, one junction end is altered; a read error may explain this. V and J are TRBV9 and TRBJ2-1, with 8 bases matching TRBD2. Per germline, CDR1 SGDLS and CDR2 YYNGEE. There are 13 residues in the CDR3. The CDR3 coding sequence is TGTGCCGGCAGCCCAGCTACTAGCGGTGAGCAGTTCTTC. It is translated as CAGSPATSGEQFF.

The CDR3 sequence is CASKILTGNNEQFF. The CDR3 bases are TGTGCCAGCAAGATTTTGACAGGGAACAATGAGCAGTTCTTC. This chain joins TRBV2 and TRBJ2-1; 7 bases are shared with TRBD1. Germline V gives CDR1 SNHLY, CDR2 FYNNEI. After removal of 7 bases from V and 5 bases from J, the junction contained 8 bases not matched to a gene. There are 14 residues in the CDR3.

The V gene is TRBV6-5, the J gene TRBJ1-1, with TRBD1 matching 8 bases. With 7 bases clipped from V and 7 bases from J, the junction kept 8 bases outside the gene matches. The germline CDR1 and CDR2 sequences are MNHEY and SVGAGI. CDR3 length equals 13 residues. The CDR3 spells CASNSGGGFEAFF. CDR3 DNA: TGTGCCAGCAATTCAGGGGGCGGGTTTGAAGCTTTCTTT.

CDR3 in amino acids: CASAGSVNYGYTF. CDR3 DNA: TGTGCCTCCGCAGGGTCAGTCAACTATGGCTACACCTTC. The chain links TRBV12-3 or TRBV12-4 to TRBJ1-2, with D perhaps TRBD1 (5 bases). V was trimmed by 11 bases and J by 2 bases, leaving 15 bases between them. The CDR3 totals 13 residues.

This clone was recorded once. CDR3 region: CASSEGLSINSPLHF. The DNA of the CDR3 is TGTGCCAGTAGCGAGGGTCTGTCTATTAATTCACCCCTCCACTTT. The gene calls are TRBV19 and TRBJ1-6; D is unclear. CDR1 LNHDA and CDR2 SQIVND come from the germline V gene (reference sequence). CDR3 length: 15 amino acids. Trimming stripped 6 bases from V and 6 bases from J, with 15 bases between.

The chain links TRBV3-1 (or the pseudogene TRBV3-2) to TRBJ2-5, with TRBD2 matching over 10 bases. CDR1 is LGHDT, CDR2 YNNKEL, per germline (reference sequence). Trimming took 4 bases from V and 4 from J; bases not matched to a gene: 6. The CDR3 length is 15 residues. DNA of the CDR3: TGTGCCAGCAGCCCTAGCGGGGGTTCCCTAGAGACCCAGTACTTC. Protein product: CASSPSGGSLETQYF.

The V and J genes are TRBV24-1 and TRBJ1-4, with 9 positions matching TRBD1. Looked up from germline, CDR1 is KGHDR and CDR2 is SFDVKD. V dropped 12 bases and J dropped 4; count of bases not matched to a gene: 8. The CDR3 has 14 residues. This CDR3 reads CAPRDRGFNEKLFF. For the CDR3, the DNA is TGTGCCCCACGAGACAGGGGGTTTAATGAAAAACTGTTTTTT.

The chain couples TRBV10-1 to TRBJ2-3; 9 nucleotides agree with TRBD1. Germline values: CDR1 WNHNN, CDR2 SYGVQD (reference sequence). J lost 6 bases, V lost 1 base, and 5 bases had no gene match. This CDR3 has 15 residues. This chain's CDR3 is CASSEWGQGRDTQYF. CDR3 bases: TGCGCCAGCAGTGAGTGGGGACAGGGCAGGGATACGCAGTATTTT.

The V and J genes are TRBV11-3 and TRBJ2-7; TRBD2 matches 7 bases. The V gene's germline CDR1 is SGHNT and CDR2 YENEEA. This CDR3 is 14 amino acids long. The junction had 10 bases not matched to a gene; V was cut back by 5 bases and J by 6 bases. CDR3 coding DNA: TGTGCCAGCAGCCCCTTGGGGGGAGGGCGCGAGCAGTACTTC. Translation: CASSPLGGGREQYF.

The V gene is TRBV19, the J gene TRBJ1-1, with D maybe TRBD1 (5 bases). Germline CDR1 LNHDA, CDR2 SQIVND (reference sequence). Trimming left V 7 bases short and J 2 bases short, with 14 bases between. The CDR3 has 14 residues. The CDR3 DNA sequence: TGTGCCAGTATAAACAGACAGACCAACACTGAAGCTTTCTTT. The encoded protein is CASINRQTNTEAFF. Full variable domain (rest looked up from reference TRBV19 and TRBJ1-1): DGGITQSPKYLFRKEGQNVTLSCEQNLNHDAMYWYRQDPGQGLRLIYYSQIVNDFQKGDIAEGYSVSREKKESFPLTVTSAQKNPTAFYLCASINRQTNTEAFFGQGTRLTVV.

In DNA form, the CDR3 reads TGTGCCAGTAGTCCACGGGACAGCTACGAGCAGTACGTC. Translating gives CASSPRDSYEQYV. The chain carries TRBV19 and TRBJ2-7; 7 positions match TRBD1. Looked up from germline, CDR1 is LNHDA and CDR2 is SQIVND (reference sequence). J was trimmed by 3 bases and V by 5 bases; bases with no gene match: 4. The length of the CDR3 is 13 residues.

This clone appeared a few times. The chain is built from TRBV28 and TRBJ1-2; D is possibly TRBD1 (6 bases). In germline, CDR1 is MDHEN, CDR2 SYDVKM. V was trimmed by 6 bases and J by 2 bases, leaving 10 bases between them. The CDR3 spans 13 residues. CDR3: CASSRTGNYGYTF. The DNA of the CDR3 is TGTGCCAGCAGCCGCACAGGGAACTATGGCTACACCTTC.

The V and J genes are TRBV6-5 and TRBJ2-7; TRBD1 matches 9 bases. The CDR3 covers 13 residues. Germline V gene data show CDR1 as MNHEY and CDR2 as SVGAGI. V lost 8 bases and J lost 7; bases outside the gene matches: 9. The DNA for the CDR3 is TGTGCCAGCGGTCGGGACAGGGTTGGGGAGCAGTACTTC. Protein: CASGRDRVGEQYF.

The gene calls are TRBV4-1 and TRBJ1-1; no definite D call. From germline, CDR1 is MGHRA and CDR2 YSYEKL. V shed 1 base and J shed 6 bases, with 9 bases lying between them. CDR3 length equals 13 residues. The CDR3 spells CASSQVGKAEAFF. In DNA form, the CDR3 reads TGCGCCAGCAGCCAAGTCGGGAAGGCTGAAGCTTTCTTT.

V gene TRBV5-6 combines with J gene TRBJ1-6, with D perhaps matching TRBD1 (5 bases). Germline-derived CDR1 and CDR2 are SGHDT and YYEEEE. Trimming removed 2 bases from V and 7 bases from J, with 13 bases in between. The CDR3 covers 15 residues. CDR3 sequence (DNA): TGTGCCAGCAGCTTCGACGGGGAGGGGAATTCACCCCTCCACTTT. Its translation is CASSFDGEGNSPLHF.

This clone was picked up a small number of times. This chain connects TRBV7-2 to TRBJ2-5; D uncertain. V was trimmed by 2 bases and J by 2 bases, leaving 9 bases between them. The CDR3 length is 14 residues. Germline V gene lookup returns CDR1 SGHTA and CDR2 FQGNSA. The CDR3 region has the DNA TGTGCCAGCAGCTTATTTGGCAGACAAGAGACCCAGTACTTC. This gives the protein CASSLFGRQETQYF.

The chain employs TRBV4-1 and TRBJ2-1, with D perhaps matching TRBD1 (6 bases). Germline V gives CDR1 MGHRA, CDR2 YSYEKL. The CDR3 runs to 15 residues. Trimming took off 0 bases at V and 15 bases at J, with 21 bases between the two ends. DNA for the CDR3: TGCGCCAGCAGCCAAGATGTTAGGGGGACAAGAAGTGGGTTCTTC. This encodes CASSQDVRGTRSGFF.

The gene calls are TRBV6-4 and TRBJ1-1; TRBD1 is a possible D gene (6 bases). The CDR3 is 14 amino acids. From germline, CDR1 is MRHNA and CDR2 SNTAGT. Trimming left V 2 bases short and J 4 bases short, with 11 bases between. CDR3 coding DNA: TGTGCCAGCAGTGACCAGGGGACGAGCACTGAAGCTTTCTTT. Encoded protein: CASSDQGTSTEAFF.

The chain couples TRBV9 to TRBJ2-1; 11 bases are a match to TRBD2. Per germline, CDR1 SGDLS and CDR2 YYNGEE. The length of the CDR3 is 16 residues. Trimming cost V 3 bases and J 3 bases; bases outside gene matches: 5. The CDR3 nucleotides read TGTGCCAGCAGCGGGGGGACTAGCGGCGTCTACAATGAGCAGTTCTTC. It is translated as CASSGGTSGVYNEQFF. The complete variable domain, with remaining parts taken from reference TRBV9 and TRBJ2-1, reads DSGVTQTPKHLITATGQRVTLRCSPRSGDLSVYWYQQSLDQGLQFLIQYYNGEERAKGNILERFSAQQFPDLHSELNLSSLELGDSALYFCASSGGTSGVYNEQFFGPGTRLTVL.

The V gene is TRBV27, the J gene TRBJ2-5, with TRBD1 as a possible D gene (6 bases). CDR1 is MNHEY, CDR2 SMNVEV, per germline (reference sequence). V was clipped by 5 bases and J by 2 bases, with 15 bases between them. The CDR3 extends over 15 amino acids. Here the CDR3 reads CASSPYETGQETQYF. CDR3 in DNA: TGTGCCAGCAGTCCTTACGAGACAGGTCAAGAGACCCAGTACTTC.

This clone appeared a single time. The chain combines TRBV7-9 with TRBJ2-2; 8 positions agree with TRBD1. CDR3 length: 17 residues. Trimming at V came to 1 base and at J to 3 bases, leaving 7 bases not matched to a gene. CDR1 is SEHNR, CDR2 FQNEAQ, per germline (reference sequence). The CDR3 nucleotides read TGTGCCAGCAGCTTAGATCAGGGGGCGACCTACACCGGGGAGCTGTTTTTT. Its protein product is CASSLDQGATYTGELFF.

V gene TRBV6-5 combines with J gene TRBJ1-3, with 9 bases fitting TRBD1. CDR3 length equals 13 residues. J was trimmed by 6 bases and V by 7 bases; bases with no gene match: 4. Germline V gene lookup returns CDR1 MNHEY and CDR2 SVGAGI. The chain's CDR3 is CASKRQGENTIYF. The CDR3 bases are TGTGCCAGCAAACGACAGGGGGAAAACACCATATATTTT.

The J gene is TRBJ1-4, the V gene TRBV19, with 7 positions matching TRBD1. Per the germline V gene, CDR1 is LNHDA and CDR2 is SQIVND (reference sequence). The V and J ends lost 11 bases and 4 bases, in that order; junction bases with no gene match: 10. The CDR3 spans 14 residues. This chain's CDR3 is CASGAGQSNEKLFF. The CDR3 bases are TGTGCCTCGGGTGCGGGACAGAGTAATGAAAAACTGTTTTTT.

CDR3 bases: TGTGCCAGCAGCCAAGGACTAGCGGGGGCGCCAGGTCGTCCGCAGTATTTT. Translated: CASSQGLAGAPGRPQYF. The chain has TRBV11-2 and TRBJ2-3, with 13 bases identical to TRBD2. The CDR3 runs 17 residues. The V segment lost 5 bases and the J segment 10 bases; nucleotides outside the gene matches: 15. CDR1 SGHAT and CDR2 FQNNGV come from the germline V gene.

The chain couples TRBV28 to TRBJ1-5; 9 bases map to TRBD1. After removal of 3 bases from V and 3 bases from J, the junction contained 9 bases not matched to a gene. This CDR3 has 17 amino acids. From germline, CDR1 is MDHEN and CDR2 SYDVKM. The CDR3 region is CASSFFQYRGPNQPQHF. CDR3 sequence (DNA): TGTGCCAGCAGTTTCTTCCAATACAGGGGGCCCAATCAGCCCCAGCATTTT.